The clone carrying this T cell receptor (beta chain) was seen many times. The source material, RNA transcripts, was used to amplify TCR beta CDR3 regions. First-round RT-PCR with HTBI primers amplified the TCR CDR3 region. One entry per CDR3 protein, called by TCRdb with MiXCR from the multiplex PCR reads. The table shows around 200,000 distinct CDR3 sequences, with approximately 15% occurring only once. From germline, CDR1 is SGHRS and CDR2 YFSETQ. The CDR3 totals 15 residues. The V gene lost 3 bases and the J gene lost 2 bases, with 12 bases spanning the gap. The data stem from a study of T cells in Graves' hyperthyroidism and ophthalmopathy.

This sequence joins TRBV5-1 and TRBJ1-5, with D possibly being TRBD1 (5 bases). The receptor comes from a woman aged 45 to 65 with Graves' hyperthyroidism. The specimen was blood. CDR3 DNA sequence: TGCGCCAGCAGCTCCCGGGGGGATGGCAATCAGCCCCAGCATTTT. This sequence encodes CASSSRGDGNQPQHF.